These T cell receptor beta chains were read from a single sample in a study of cytomegalovirus exposure and HLA in healthy donors. The assay was immunoSEQ multiplex PCR, and TCRdb's table has in-frame clones only and misses some. The repertoire includes some 130,000 clones, over 70% of them detected once, and around 2.5% sits in the top ten. Specimen: PBMCs. The receptors were sampled from a woman in her sixties or seventies in good health and CMV-seropositive. Each CDR3 is given without its conserved first and last residue. Size tells how often a clone was seen (once, few, many) or the class of an expanded clone, and some rows leave it out.

clone_size,j_call,v_call,cdr3_aa
.,TRBJ2-1,TRBV10-1,ASSDPTTLSYNEQF
few,TRBJ1-1,TRBV7-8,ASSRSGPGFGGNTEAF
few,TRBJ2-3,TRBV7-3,ASSQTRNTDTQY
.,TRBJ1-5,TRBV2,ASRGETGQPQH
.,TRBJ1-3,TRBV29-1,SASHRDYGNTIY
once,TRBJ2-1,TRBV23-1,ASSQSGQGSFKDNEQF
once,TRBJ2-5,TRBV29-1,SVATVQETQY
.,TRBJ1-6,TRBV27,ASSRLSPSPLH
.,TRBJ2-3,TRBV7-3,ASSPGGRGGTDTQY
.,TRBJ2-5,TRBV9,ASSVGNSGQETQY
.,TRBJ1-3,TRBV19,ASSTSGQAPSSGNTIY
few,TRBJ1-1,TRBV4-1,ASSRTGTSNTEAF
.,TRBJ2-2,TRBV6-5,ASCQTRNTGELF
.,TRBJ2-7,TRBV5-4,ASSSQGFQFEQY
.,TRBJ2-1,TRBV29-1,SVEDPPGGNEQF
.,TRBJ1-1,TRBV6-1,ASSEPQGYTEAF
.,TRBJ2-7,TRBV6-5,ASSLTGTGSYEQY
.,TRBJ2-7,TRBV11-3,ASNPSGLRKNEQY
few,TRBJ2-1,TRBV27,ASSHDLGFNEQF
.,TRBJ1-1,TRBV6-5,ASSYAMNTEAF
few,TRBJ1-2,TRBV7-9,ASSLTGDYGYT
.,TRBJ2-3,TRBV6-5,ASSYSIRGSTDTQY
.,TRBJ2-7,TRBV7-9,SSSQTGGPYEQY
.,TRBJ1-2,TRBV6-6,ASSYSGQERAIR
.,TRBJ2-5,TRBV5-4,ASSLDRGRWETQY
.,TRBJ2-2,TRBV7-8,ASSSAGWELF
.,TRBJ2-1,TRBV18,ATALGGANEQF
.,TRBJ2-2,TRBV21-1,ASSKDVRDRALLYANTGELF
few,TRBJ1-5,TRBV6-5,ASSPLARNQPQH
.,TRBJ2-3,TRBV19,ASTASGGGTQY
.,TRBJ1-5,TRBV4-1,ASSRPGDSNQPQH
once,TRBJ2-7,TRBV19,ASSIFGGRPYEQY
few,TRBJ2-7,TRBV11-2,ASTLGGGPYEQY
few,TRBJ2-5,TRBV28,ASSFLAGGPEY
.,TRBJ2-2,TRBV23-1,ASTQPGHGTGELF
few,TRBJ2-7,TRBV27,ASSLTHGAALSYEQY
.,TRBJ1-6,TRBV5-1,ASSVEQGASPLH
.,TRBJ2-7,TRBV28,ASSFRYEQY
.,TRBJ2-7,TRBV11-3,ASSPRQGTYEQY
.,TRBJ1-1,TRBV6-1,AILSSSTEAF
once,TRBJ2-2,TRBV7-9,ASSLGGGPSTGELF
.,TRBJ1-2,TRBV2,ASSAGRQGAYGYT
once,TRBJ1-2,TRBV6-5,ASRQGVGSYGYT
.,TRBJ2-5,TRBV5-1,ASSLGQPRETQY